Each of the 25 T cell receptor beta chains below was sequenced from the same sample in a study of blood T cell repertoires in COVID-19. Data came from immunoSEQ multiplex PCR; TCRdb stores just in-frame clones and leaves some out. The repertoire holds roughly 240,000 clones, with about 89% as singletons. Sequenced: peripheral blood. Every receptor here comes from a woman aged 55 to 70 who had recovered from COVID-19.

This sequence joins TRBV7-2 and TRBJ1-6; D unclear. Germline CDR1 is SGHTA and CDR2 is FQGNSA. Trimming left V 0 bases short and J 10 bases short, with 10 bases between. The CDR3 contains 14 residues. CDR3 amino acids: CASSLARGSSPLHF. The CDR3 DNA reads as TGTGCCAGCAGCTTAGCACGGGGTAGCTCACCCCTCCACTTT. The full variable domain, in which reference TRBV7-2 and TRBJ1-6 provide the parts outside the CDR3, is GAGVSQSPSNKVTEKGKDVELRCDPISGHTALYWYRQSLGQGLEFLIYFQGNSAPDKSGLPSDRFSAERTGGSVSTLTIQRTQQEDSAVYLCASSLARGSSPLHFGNGTRLTVT.

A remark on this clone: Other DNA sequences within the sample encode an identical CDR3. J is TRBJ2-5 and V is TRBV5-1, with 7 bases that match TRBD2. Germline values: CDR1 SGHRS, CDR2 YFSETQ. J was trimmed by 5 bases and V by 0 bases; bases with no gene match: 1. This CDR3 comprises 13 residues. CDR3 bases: TGCGCCAGCAGCTTGGCCGGGGGGGAGACCCAGTACTTC. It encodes CASSLAGGETQYF.

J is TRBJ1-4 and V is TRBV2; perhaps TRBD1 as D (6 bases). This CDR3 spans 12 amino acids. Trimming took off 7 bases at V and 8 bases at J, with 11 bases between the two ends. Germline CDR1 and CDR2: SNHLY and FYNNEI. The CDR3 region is CASNREAEKLFF. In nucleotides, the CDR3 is TGTGCCAGCAACAGGGAAGCAGAAAAACTGTTTTTT.

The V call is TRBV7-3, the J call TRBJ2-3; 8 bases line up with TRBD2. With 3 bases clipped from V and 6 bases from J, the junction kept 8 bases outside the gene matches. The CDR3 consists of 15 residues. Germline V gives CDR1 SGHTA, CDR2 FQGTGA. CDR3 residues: CASSLYAGGVDTQYF. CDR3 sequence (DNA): TGTGCCAGCAGCTTGTATGCGGGGGGAGTGGATACGCAGTATTTT. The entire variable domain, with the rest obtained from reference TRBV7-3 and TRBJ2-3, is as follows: GAGVSQTPSNKVTEKGKYVELRCDPISGHTALYWYRQSLGQGPEFLIYFQGTGAADDSGLPNDRFFAVRPEGSVSTLKIQRTERGDSAVYLCASSLYAGGVDTQYFGPGTRLTVL.

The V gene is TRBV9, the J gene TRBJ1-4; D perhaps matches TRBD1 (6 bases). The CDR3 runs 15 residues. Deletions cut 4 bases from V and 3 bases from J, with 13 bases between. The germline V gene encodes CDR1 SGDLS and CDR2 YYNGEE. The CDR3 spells CASSPRGNPNEKLFF. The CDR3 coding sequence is TGTGCCAGCAGCCCAAGGGGGAACCCTAATGAAAAACTGTTTTTT.

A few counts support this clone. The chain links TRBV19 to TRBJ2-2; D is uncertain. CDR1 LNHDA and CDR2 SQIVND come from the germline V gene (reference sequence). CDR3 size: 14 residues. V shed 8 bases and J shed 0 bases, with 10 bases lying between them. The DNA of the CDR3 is TGTGCCAGTGAAAAGACAACGAACACCGGGGAGCTGTTTTTT. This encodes CASEKTTNTGELFF.

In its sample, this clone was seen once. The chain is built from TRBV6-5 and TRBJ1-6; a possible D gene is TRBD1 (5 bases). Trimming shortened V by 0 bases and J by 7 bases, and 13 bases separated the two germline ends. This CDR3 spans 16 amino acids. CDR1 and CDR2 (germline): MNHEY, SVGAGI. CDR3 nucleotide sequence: TGTGCCAGCAGTTACTCGGCGGCCAGGGCCAATTCACCCCTCCACTTT. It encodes CASSYSAARANSPLHF.

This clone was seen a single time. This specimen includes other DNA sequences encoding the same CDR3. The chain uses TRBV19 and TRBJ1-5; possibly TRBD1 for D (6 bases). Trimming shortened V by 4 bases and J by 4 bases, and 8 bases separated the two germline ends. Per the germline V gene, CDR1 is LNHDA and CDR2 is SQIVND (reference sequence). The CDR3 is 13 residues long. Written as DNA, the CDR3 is TGTGCCAGTAGTACACAGGGAAATCAGCCCCAGCATTTT. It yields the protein CASSTQGNQPQHF.

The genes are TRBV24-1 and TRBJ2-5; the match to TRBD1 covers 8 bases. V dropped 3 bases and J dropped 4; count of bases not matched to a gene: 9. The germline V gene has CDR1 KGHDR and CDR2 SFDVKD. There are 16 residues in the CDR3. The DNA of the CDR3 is TGTGCCACCAGTGATAGCCTGGGACAGGTGGCAGAGACCCAGTACTTC. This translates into CATSDSLGQVAETQYF.

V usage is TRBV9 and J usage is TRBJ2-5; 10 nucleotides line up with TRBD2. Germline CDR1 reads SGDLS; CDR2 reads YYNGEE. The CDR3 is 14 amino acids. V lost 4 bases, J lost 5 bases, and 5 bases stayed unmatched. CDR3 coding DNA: TGTGCCAGCAGCAGCGGGGGGGCAGGGGAGACCCAGTACTTC. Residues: CASSSGGAGETQYF.

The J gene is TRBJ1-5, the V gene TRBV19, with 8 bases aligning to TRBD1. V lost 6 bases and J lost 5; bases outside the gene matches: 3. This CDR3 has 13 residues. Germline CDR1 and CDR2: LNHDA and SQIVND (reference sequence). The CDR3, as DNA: TGTGCCAGTAGGGACAGGGTTGATCAGCCCCAGCATTTT. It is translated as CASRDRVDQPQHF.

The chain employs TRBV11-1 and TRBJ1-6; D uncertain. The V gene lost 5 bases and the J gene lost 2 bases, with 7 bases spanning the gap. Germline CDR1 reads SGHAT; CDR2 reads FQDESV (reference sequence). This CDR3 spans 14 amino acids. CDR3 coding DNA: TGTGCCAGCAGCGCGGGAACCTATAATTCACCCCTCCACTTT. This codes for CASSAGTYNSPLHF.

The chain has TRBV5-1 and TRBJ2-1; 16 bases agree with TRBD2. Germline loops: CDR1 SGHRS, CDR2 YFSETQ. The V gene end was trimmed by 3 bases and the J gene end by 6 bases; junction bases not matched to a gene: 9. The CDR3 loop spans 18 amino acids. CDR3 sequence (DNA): TGCGCCAGCAGCTCATCCGGGACTAGCGGGGGGGCTAGCAATGAGCAGTTCTTC. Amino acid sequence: CASSSSGTSGGASNEQFF.

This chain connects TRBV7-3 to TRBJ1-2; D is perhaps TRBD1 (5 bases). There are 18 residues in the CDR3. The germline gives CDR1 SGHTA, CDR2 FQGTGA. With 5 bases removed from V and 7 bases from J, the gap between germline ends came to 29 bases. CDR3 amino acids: CASSREGVSGNAGGGYTF. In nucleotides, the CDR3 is TGTGCCAGCAGCCGAGAAGGGGTTTCAGGGAATGCGGGGGGTGGCTACACCTTC.

This CDR3 is CASSYPGQGLNTEAFF. CDR3 in DNA: TGTGCCAGCAGTTACCCTGGACAGGGCCTCAACACTGAAGCTTTCTTT. The chain links TRBV28 to TRBJ1-1, with TRBD1 matching 8 bases. The CDR3 is 16 residues long. Germline V CDR1 and CDR2: MDHEN, SYDVKM. V dropped 4 bases and J dropped 2; count of bases not matched to a gene: 9. Full variable domain (missing parts from reference TRBV28 and TRBJ1-1): DVKVTQSSRYLVKRTGEKVFLECVQDMDHENMFWYRQDPGLGLRLIYFSYDVKMKEKGDIPEGYSVSREKKERFSLILESASTNQTSMYLCASSYPGQGLNTEAFFGQGTRLTVV.

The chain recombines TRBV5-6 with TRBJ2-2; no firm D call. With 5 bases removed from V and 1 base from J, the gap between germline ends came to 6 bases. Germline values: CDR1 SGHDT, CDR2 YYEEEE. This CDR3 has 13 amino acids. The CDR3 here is CASRYGNTGELFF. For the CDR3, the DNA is TGTGCCAGCAGGTACGGGAACACCGGGGAGCTGTTTTTT.

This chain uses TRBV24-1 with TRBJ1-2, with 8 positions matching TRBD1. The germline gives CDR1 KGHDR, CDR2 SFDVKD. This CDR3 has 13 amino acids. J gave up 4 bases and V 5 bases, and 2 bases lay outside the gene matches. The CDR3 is CATSGGTGYGYTF. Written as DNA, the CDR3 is TGTGCCACCAGTGGCGGGACAGGCTATGGCTACACCTTC.

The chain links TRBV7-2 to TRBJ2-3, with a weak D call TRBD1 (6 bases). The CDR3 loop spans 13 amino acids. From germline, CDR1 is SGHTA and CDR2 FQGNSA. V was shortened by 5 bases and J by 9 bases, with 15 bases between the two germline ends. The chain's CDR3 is CASSRGKERTQYF. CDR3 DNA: TGTGCCAGCAGCAGGGGGAAGGAGAGGACGCAGTATTTT.

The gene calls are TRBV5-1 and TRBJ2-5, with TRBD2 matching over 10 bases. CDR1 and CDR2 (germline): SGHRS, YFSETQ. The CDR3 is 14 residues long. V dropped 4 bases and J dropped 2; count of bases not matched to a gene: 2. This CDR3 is CASSISGGQETQYF. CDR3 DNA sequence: TGCGCCAGCAGCATTAGCGGGGGGCAAGAGACCCAGTACTTC.

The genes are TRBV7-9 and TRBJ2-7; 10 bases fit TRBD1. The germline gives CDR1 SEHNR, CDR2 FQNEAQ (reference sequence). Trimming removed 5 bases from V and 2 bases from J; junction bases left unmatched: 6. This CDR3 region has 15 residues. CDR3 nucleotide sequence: TGTGCCAGCAGCGCGAGGACAGGGGGTCCCTACGAGCAGTACTTC. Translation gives CASSARTGGPYEQYF.

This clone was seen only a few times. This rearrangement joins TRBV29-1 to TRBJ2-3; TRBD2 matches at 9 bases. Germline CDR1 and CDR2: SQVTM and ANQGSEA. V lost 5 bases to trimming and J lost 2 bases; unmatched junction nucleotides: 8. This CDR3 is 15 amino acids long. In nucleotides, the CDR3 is TGCAGCGTTTTATTGTCTAGCGGGAACACAGATACGCAGTATTTT. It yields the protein CSVLLSSGNTDTQYF.

The CDR3 loop reads CASSERQGDQPQHF. The CDR3 bases are TGTGCCAGCAGTGAAAGACAGGGGGATCAGCCCCAGCATTTT. This sequence joins TRBV2 and TRBJ1-5; TRBD1 agrees at 9 bases. The CDR3 extends over 14 amino acids. Germline V CDR1 and CDR2: SNHLY, FYNNEI. The junction had 1 base not matched to a gene; V was cut back by 2 bases and J by 5 bases.

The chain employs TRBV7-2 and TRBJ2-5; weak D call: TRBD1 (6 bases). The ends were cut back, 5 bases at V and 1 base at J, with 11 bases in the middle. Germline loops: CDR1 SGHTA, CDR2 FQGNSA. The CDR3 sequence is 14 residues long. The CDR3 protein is CASSMGQPQETQYF. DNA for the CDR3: TGTGCCAGCAGCATGGGACAACCCCAAGAGACCCAGTACTTC.

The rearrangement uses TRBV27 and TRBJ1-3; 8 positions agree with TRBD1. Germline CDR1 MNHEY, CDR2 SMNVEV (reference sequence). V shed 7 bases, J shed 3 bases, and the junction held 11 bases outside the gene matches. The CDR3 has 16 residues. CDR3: CASKPGGAMGGNTIYF. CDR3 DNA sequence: TGTGCCAGCAAGCCAGGGGGCGCAATGGGTGGAAACACCATATATTTT.

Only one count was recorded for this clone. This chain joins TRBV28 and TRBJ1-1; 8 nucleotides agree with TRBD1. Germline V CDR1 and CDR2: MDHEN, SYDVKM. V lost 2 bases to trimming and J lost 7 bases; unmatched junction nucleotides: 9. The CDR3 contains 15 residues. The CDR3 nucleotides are TGTGCCAGCAGTTTACTGGAAACGGGGACAGGTGAAGCTTTCTTT. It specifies CASSLLETGTGEAFF. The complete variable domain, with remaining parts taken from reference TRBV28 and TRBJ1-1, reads DVKVTQSSRYLVKRTGEKVFLECVQDMDHENMFWYRQDPGLGLRLIYFSYDVKMKEKGDIPEGYSVSREKKERFSLILESASTNQTSMYLCASSLLETGTGEAFFGQGTRLTVV.